This T cell receptor (beta chain) originates from a study of blood T cell repertoires in COVID-19. Whole-study context: Spain, Italy and the United States supplied samples that represented acute and convalescent COVID-19.

The method was immunoSEQ multiplex PCR; TCRdb's version includes in-frame clones alone and lacks a portion of them. The sample includes some 240,000 clones, roughly 89% of them seen just once. The CDR3 runs to 14 residues. V was trimmed by 5 bases and J by 4 bases, leaving 11 bases between them. Germline V CDR1 and CDR2: MNHEY, SVGAGI. The rearrangement uses TRBV6-5 and TRBJ1-4, with a possible D match to TRBD1 (6 bases). The sequence was collected from a woman in her 40s who had recovered from COVID-19. The source material was peripheral blood. The CDR3 DNA reads as TGTGCCAGCAGTAGGACAGTTATTAATGAAAAACTGTTTTTT. Translating gives CASSRTVINEKLFF.